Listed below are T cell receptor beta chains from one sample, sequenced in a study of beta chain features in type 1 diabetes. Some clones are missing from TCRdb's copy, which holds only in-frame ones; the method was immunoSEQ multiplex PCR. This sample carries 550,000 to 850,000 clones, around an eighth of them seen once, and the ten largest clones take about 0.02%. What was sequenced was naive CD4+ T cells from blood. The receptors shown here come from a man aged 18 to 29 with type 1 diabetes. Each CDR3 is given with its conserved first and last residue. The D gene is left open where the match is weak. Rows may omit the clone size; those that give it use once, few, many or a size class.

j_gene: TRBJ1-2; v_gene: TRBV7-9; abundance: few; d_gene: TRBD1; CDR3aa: CASSLSQGKDTF; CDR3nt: TGTGCCAGCAGCTTATCACAGGGGAAGGACACCTTC
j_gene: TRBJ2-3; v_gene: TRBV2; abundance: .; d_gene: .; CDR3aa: CASSELGSEPDTQYF; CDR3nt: TGTGCCAGCAGTGAACTAGGGAGTGAGCCCGATACGCAGTATTTT
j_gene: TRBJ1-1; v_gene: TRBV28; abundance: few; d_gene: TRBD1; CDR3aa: CASSPDRDTEAFF; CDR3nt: TGTGCCAGCAGTCCGGACAGGGACACTGAAGCTTTCTTT
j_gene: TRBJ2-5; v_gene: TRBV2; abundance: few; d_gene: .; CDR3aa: CATRGGGETQYF; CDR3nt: TGTGCCACCAGGGGGGGTGGAGAGACCCAGTACTTC
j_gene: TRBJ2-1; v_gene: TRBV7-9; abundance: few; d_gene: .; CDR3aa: CASSLGRGTSYNEQFF; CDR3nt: TGTGCCAGCAGCTTAGGTCGGGGGACGTCCTACAATGAGCAGTTCTTC
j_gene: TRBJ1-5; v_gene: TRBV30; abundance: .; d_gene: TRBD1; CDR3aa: CAWSSGTGIPQPQHF; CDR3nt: TGTGCCTGGAGTTCTGGGACAGGGATTCCTCAGCCCCAGCATTTT
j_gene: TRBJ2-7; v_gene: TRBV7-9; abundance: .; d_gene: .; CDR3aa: CASSSAPEREQYF; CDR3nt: TGTGCCAGCAGCTCCGCTCCGGAGCGGGAGCAGTACTTC
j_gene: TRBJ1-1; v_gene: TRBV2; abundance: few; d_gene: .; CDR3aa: CASSAREGTEAFF; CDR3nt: TGTGCCAGCAGTGCGAGGGAGGGCACTGAAGCTTTCTTT
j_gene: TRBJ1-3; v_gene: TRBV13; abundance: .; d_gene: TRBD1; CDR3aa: CASSLGQDSGNTIYF; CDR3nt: TGTGCCAGCAGCTTGGGACAGGACTCTGGAAACACCATATATTTT
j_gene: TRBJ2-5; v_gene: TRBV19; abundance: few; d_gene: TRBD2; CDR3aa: CASSVGLGSAQETQYF; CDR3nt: TGTGCCAGTAGTGTGGGACTAGGAAGTGCCCAAGAGACCCAGTACTTC
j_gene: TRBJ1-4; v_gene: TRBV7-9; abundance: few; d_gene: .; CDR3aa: CASSAWTVGEKLFF; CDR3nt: TGTGCCAGCAGCGCATGGACAGTAGGTGAAAAACTGTTTTTT
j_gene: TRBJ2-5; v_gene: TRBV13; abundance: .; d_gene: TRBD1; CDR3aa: CASSSGQGAQETQYF; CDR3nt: TGTGCCAGCAGCTCTGGACAGGGCGCGCAAGAGACCCAGTACTTC
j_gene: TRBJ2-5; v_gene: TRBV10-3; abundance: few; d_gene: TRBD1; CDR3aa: CAISDPSGGMKTQYF; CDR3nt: TGTGCCATCAGTGATCCGTCAGGGGGCATGAAGACCCAGTACTTC
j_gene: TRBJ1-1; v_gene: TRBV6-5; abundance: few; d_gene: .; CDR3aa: CASSYSRGTEAFF; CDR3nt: TGTGCCAGCAGTTACTCCCGGGGCACTGAAGCTTTCTTT
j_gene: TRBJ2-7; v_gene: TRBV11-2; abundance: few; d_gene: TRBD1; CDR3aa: CASSLQVGQGAWEQYF; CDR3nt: TGTGCCAGCAGCCTGCAAGTAGGACAGGGGGCTTGGGAGCAGTACTTC
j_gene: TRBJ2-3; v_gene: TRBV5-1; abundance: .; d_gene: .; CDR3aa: CASSLEGFWDTQYF; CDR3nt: TGCGCCAGCAGCTTGGAGGGGTTTTGGGATACGCAGTATTTT
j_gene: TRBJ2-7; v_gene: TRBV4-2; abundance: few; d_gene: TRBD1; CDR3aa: CASSTRDRDNSYEQYF; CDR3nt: TGTGCCAGCAGTACCCGGGACAGGGACAACTCCTACGAGCAGTACTTC
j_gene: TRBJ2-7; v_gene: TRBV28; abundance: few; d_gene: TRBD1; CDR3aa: CASSPGQGAYEQYF; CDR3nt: TGTGCCAGCAGTCCCGGACAGGGGGCGTACGAGCAGTACTTC
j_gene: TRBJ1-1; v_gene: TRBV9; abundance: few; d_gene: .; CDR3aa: CASSPQGHPNTEAFF; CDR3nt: TGTGCCAGCAGCCCTCAGGGACACCCAAACACTGAAGCTTTCTTT
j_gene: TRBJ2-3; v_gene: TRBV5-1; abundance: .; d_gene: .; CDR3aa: CASSLMGATDTQYF; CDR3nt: TGCGCCAGCAGCTTGATGGGGGCCACAGATACGCAGTATTTT
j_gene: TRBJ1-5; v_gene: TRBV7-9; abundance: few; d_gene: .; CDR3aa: CASSHDGEPQHF; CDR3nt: TGTGCCAGCAGCCACGATGGGGAGCCCCAGCATTTT
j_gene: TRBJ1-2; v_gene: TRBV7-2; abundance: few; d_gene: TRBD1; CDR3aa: CASSPRTGGNYGYTF; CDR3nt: TGTGCCAGCAGCCCGCGGACAGGGGGGAACTATGGCTACACCTTC
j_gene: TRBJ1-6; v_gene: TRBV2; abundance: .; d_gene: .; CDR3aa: CASSQQGVNNSPLHF; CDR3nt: TGTGCCAGCAGTCAACAGGGAGTCAATAATTCACCCCTCCACTTT
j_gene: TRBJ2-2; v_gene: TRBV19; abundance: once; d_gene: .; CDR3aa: CASSIDPPGELFF; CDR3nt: TGTGCCAGTAGTATAGATCCTCCGGGGGAGCTGTTTTTT
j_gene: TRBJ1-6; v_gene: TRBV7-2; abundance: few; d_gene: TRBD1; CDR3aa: CASSFGQGYNSPLHF; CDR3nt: TGTGCCAGCAGCTTTGGACAGGGATATAATTCACCCCTCCACTTT
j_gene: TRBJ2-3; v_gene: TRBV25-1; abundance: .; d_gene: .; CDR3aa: CASSPSGGTHTGDTQYF; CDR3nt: TGTGCCAGCAGCCCTTCTGGGGGAACCCACACGGGAGATACGCAGTATTTT
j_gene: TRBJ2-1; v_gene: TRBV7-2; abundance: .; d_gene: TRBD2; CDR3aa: CASSIGLAGGSSYNEQFF; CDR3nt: TGTGCCAGCAGCATTGGACTAGCGGGGGGAAGCTCCTACAATGAGCAGTTCTTC
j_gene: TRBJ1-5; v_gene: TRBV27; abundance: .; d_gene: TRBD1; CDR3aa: CASSTPEGASGNQPQHF; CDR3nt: TGTGCCAGCAGTACCCCCGAGGGGGCCTCTGGCAATCAGCCCCAGCATTTT
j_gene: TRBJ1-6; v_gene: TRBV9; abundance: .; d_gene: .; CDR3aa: CASSAVMGHGGMALHF; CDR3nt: TGTGCCAGCAGCGCGGTGATGGGACACGGGGGGATGGCCCTCCACTTT
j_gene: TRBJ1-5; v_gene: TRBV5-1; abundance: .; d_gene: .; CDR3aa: CASSLEPGNQPQHF; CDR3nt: TGCGCCAGCAGCTTGGAACCAGGCAATCAGCCCCAGCATTTT
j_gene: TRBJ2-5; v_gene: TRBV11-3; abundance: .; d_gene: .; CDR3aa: CASSSGLRETQYF; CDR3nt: TGTGCCAGCAGCTCGGGGCTCAGAGAGACCCAGTACTTC
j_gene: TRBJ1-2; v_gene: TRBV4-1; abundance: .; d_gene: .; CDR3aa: CASSQAYERANYGYTF; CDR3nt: TGCGCCAGCAGCCAAGCATATGAACGGGCTAACTATGGCTACACCTTC
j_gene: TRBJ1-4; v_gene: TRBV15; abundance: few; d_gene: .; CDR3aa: CATSRDRGSSNEKLFF; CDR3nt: TGTGCCACCAGCAGAGACAGGGGTTCGTCTAATGAAAAACTGTTTTTT
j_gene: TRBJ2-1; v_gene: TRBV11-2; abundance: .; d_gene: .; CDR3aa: CASSPGAPGEQFF; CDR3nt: TGTGCCAGCAGCCCCGGGGCCCCCGGTGAGCAGTTCTTC
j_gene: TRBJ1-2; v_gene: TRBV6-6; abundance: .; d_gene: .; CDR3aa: CASTFNGGLYGYTF; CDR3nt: TGTGCCAGCACCTTCAATGGGGGGCTTTATGGCTACACCTTC
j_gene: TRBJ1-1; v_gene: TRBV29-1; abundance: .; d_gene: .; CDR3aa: CSVEGPTGSNTEAFF; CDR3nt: TGCAGCGTTGAAGGCCCCACAGGGAGTAACACTGAAGCTTTCTTT
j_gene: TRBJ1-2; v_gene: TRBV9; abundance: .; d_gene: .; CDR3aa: CASSVVRENYGYTF; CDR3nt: TGTGCCAGCAGCGTAGTCAGGGAAAACTATGGCTACACCTTC
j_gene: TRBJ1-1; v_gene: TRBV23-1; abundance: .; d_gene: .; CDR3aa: CASSQSIGRNTEAFF; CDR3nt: TGCGCCAGCAGTCAATCGATCGGGAGGAACACTGAAGCTTTCTTT
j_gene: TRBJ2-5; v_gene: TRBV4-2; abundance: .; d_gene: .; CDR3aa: CASSPRTRETQYF; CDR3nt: TGTGCCAGCAGCCCAAGGACCAGAGAGACCCAGTACTTC
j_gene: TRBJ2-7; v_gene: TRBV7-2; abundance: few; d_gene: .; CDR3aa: CASSLVGGFLVGSYEQYF; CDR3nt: TGTGCCAGCAGCTTAGTGGGCGGGTTTCTAGTTGGCTCCTACGAGCAGTACTTC